What follows describes a single T cell receptor beta chain. Arm-PCR of CDR3 regions with iRepertoire HTBI primers generated TCR beta libraries. MiXCR, run by TCRdb on the multiplex PCR reads, gives a single entry per CDR3 protein. The sample shows 350,000 to 500,000 distinct CDR3 sequences, over 20% of them seen only once. J lost 1 base, V lost 3 bases, and 8 bases had no gene match. Germline lookup yields CDR1 SGHTA and CDR2 FQGNSA. CDR3 length: 16 residues. The time point is: persistent/refractory GD, antithyroid drugs over 5 years with positive TRAb. With RNA extracted from PBMCs as input, the TCR library was made. The entry originates in a study of regulatory T cells in long-lasting Graves disease.

The chain joins TRBV7-2 to TRBJ1-1, with 7 bases matching TRBD1. The source of this sequence is a female donor with Graves disease. The starting material was peripheral blood mononuclear cells (PBMCs), obtained when the disease was refractory, from a patient treated with antithyroid drugs. CDR3 sequence reads: CASSFFGQVPNTEAFF. The CDR3 nucleotides read TGTGCCAGCAGCTTCTTCGGACAGGTGCCGAACACTGAAGCTTTCTTT.